The source of this T cell receptor beta chain is a study of cytomegalovirus exposure and HLA in healthy donors. Findings of the study overall: The authors assumed roughly uniform sequencing depth across donors for presence/absence analyses.

A multiplex PCR was run with 60 Vbeta primers and 13 Jbeta primers. Sequenced by immunoSEQ multiplex PCR; TCRdb stores in-frame clones only, minus some. The data hold roughly 170,000 clones, with around 74% observed a single time. Germline V gene lookup returns CDR1 SGHNT and CDR2 YYREEE (reference sequence). J gave up 1 base and V 0 bases, and 2 bases lay outside the gene matches. CDR3 length: 16 residues. About this clone itself: Its antigen is as yet unknown.

V and J are TRBV5-4 and TRBJ2-2, with 8 nucleotides matching TRBD2. Sequencing was performed on PBMCs. The receptor was derived from a female donor in good health and CMV-seronegative. CDR3 amino acids: CASSLAGTRNTGELFF. The CDR3 region has the DNA TGTGCCAGCAGCTTGGCCGGGACTAGGAACACCGGGGAGCTGTTTTTT.